This TCR beta chain was sequenced during a study of cytomegalovirus exposure and HLA in healthy donors. Whole-study findings and limits: Later analysis found that TCR beta chains associated with HLA were more clonally expanded than other, equally common chains. Published work reported that the classifier diagnosed cytomegalovirus status with high specificity and sensitivity. Researchers had no immune exposure information except CMV serostatus available. Most subjects' HLA-A and HLA-B alleles were reportedly predicted from TCR beta sequences.

The primer mix had 60 Vbeta and 13 Jbeta primers. Profiled with immunoSEQ multiplex PCR; TCRdb holds only in-frame clones, not every one. The sample lists roughly 150,000 clones, roughly 72% seen once, with 1% in the top ten. A remark on this clone: No antigen is known for it.

The sample was PBMCs. The clonotype originates from a woman aged 40 to 50 in good health and CMV-seronegative.

The CDR3 spells CASSLFSSYEQYF. The CDR3 DNA sequence: TGTGCCAGCAGTCTTTTTAGCTCCTACGAGCAGTACTTC. The chain is built from TRBV2 and TRBJ2-7; no reliable D call. Trimming left V 5 bases short and J 0 bases short, with 8 bases between. This CDR3 is 13 amino acids long. Germline V lookup: CDR1 SNHLY, CDR2 FYNNEI.